Listed below are T cell receptor beta chains from one sample, sequenced in a study of human T cells and chemical hapten exposure. Each CDR3 protein is one row after TCRdb ran MiXCR on the RACE reads. The sample includes about 54,000 distinct CDR3 sequences, more than 9% of them seen just once. The starting material was whole blood, obtained in connection with sensitization to the hapten diphenylcyclopropenone (DPC). The receptors shown here come from a woman aged 45-59 years with alopecia areata. Some clones in this sample may be carry-over from other donors' samples. The CDR3 runs from the conserved cysteine through the conserved F or W. D genes are given only for firm matches. Only some rows state a clone size, as once, few, many or a class for expanded clones.

d_call: .; clone_size: few; j_call: TRBJ2-7; v_call: TRBV29-1; cdr3_aa: CSAVFSYEQYF; cdr3_nt: TGCAGCGCCGTATTCTCCTACGAGCAGTACTTC
d_call: .; clone_size: many; j_call: TRBJ1-2; v_call: TRBV3-1; cdr3_aa: CASSQGQGDYGYTF; cdr3_nt: TGTGCCAGCAGCCAAGGCCAGGGTGACTATGGCTACACCTTC
d_call: TRBD1; clone_size: .; j_call: TRBJ2-7; v_call: TRBV4-3; cdr3_aa: CASSHRTGDYEQYF; cdr3_nt: TGCGCCAGCAGCCATCGGACAGGGGACTACGAGCAGTACTTC
d_call: .; clone_size: many; j_call: TRBJ1-6; v_call: TRBV28; cdr3_aa: CASSLPHSGRLNSPLHF; cdr3_nt: TGTGCCAGCAGTTTGCCGCACTCCGGACGGTTAAATTCACCCCTCCACTTT
d_call: .; clone_size: .; j_call: TRBJ2-2; v_call: TRBV18; cdr3_aa: CASSPYTNTGELFF; cdr3_nt: TGTGCCAGCTCACCTTACACGAACACCGGGGAGCTGTTTTTT
d_call: TRBD1; clone_size: few; j_call: TRBJ2-7; v_call: TRBV27; cdr3_aa: CASSSAGQALLQYF; cdr3_nt: TGTGCCAGCAGTTCCGCTGGACAGGCTCTTTTGCAGTACTTC
d_call: .; clone_size: many; j_call: TRBJ1-4; v_call: TRBV12-3/TRBV12-4; cdr3_aa: CASSFGRVGEKLFF; cdr3_nt: TGTGCCAGCAGTTTCGGGAGGGTTGGAGAAAAACTGTTTTTT
d_call: .; clone_size: .; j_call: TRBJ2-1; v_call: TRBV5-1; cdr3_aa: CASSLGPNNEQFF; cdr3_nt: TGCGCCAGCAGCTTAGGACCCAACAATGAGCAGTTCTTC
d_call: TRBD1; clone_size: .; j_call: TRBJ1-2; v_call: TRBV7-2; cdr3_aa: CASRLGQANYGYTF; cdr3_nt: TGTGCCAGCAGGCTGGGACAGGCTAACTATGGCTACACCTTC
d_call: .; clone_size: many; j_call: TRBJ2-7; v_call: TRBV21-1; cdr3_aa: CASSRPRTGRNYEQYF; cdr3_nt: TGTGCCAGCAGCAGACCGAGGACAGGGCGAAACTACGAGCAGTACTTC
d_call: .; clone_size: .; j_call: TRBJ1-1; v_call: TRBV4-1; cdr3_aa: CASSQEGRDPRQEAFF; cdr3_nt: TGCGCCAGCAGCCAAGAAGGGCGGGACCCCCGCCAGGAAGCTTTCTTT
d_call: .; clone_size: .; j_call: TRBJ2-6; v_call: TRBV18; cdr3_aa: CASSPQATGANVLTF; cdr3_nt: TGTGCCAGCTCGCCTCAGGCTACTGGGGCCAACGTCCTGACTTTC
d_call: .; clone_size: .; j_call: TRBJ2-2; v_call: TRBV28; cdr3_aa: CASSPPDTGELFF; cdr3_nt: TGTGCCAGCAGTCCCCCGGACACCGGGGAGCTGTTTTTT
d_call: .; clone_size: many; j_call: TRBJ1-1; v_call: TRBV7-2; cdr3_aa: CASSFQGGSTEAFF; cdr3_nt: TGTGCCAGCAGCTTTCAGGGTGGGTCCACTGAAGCTTTCTTT
d_call: .; clone_size: .; j_call: TRBJ2-2; v_call: TRBV10-2; cdr3_aa: CASSGYGDTGELFF; cdr3_nt: TGCGCCAGCAGTGGTTACGGGGACACCGGGGAGCTGTTTTTT
d_call: TRBD2; clone_size: few; j_call: TRBJ2-3; v_call: TRBV6-1; cdr3_aa: CASSEAPAGGPGDTQYF; cdr3_nt: TGTGCCAGCAGTGAAGCGCCGGCGGGAGGGCCGGGAGATACGCAGTATTTT
d_call: TRBD2; clone_size: few; j_call: TRBJ2-3; v_call: TRBV7-7; cdr3_aa: CASSLGTSGSTDTQYF; cdr3_nt: TGTGCCAGCAGCTTAGGGACTAGCGGCAGCACAGATACGCAGTATTTT
d_call: TRBD2; clone_size: few; j_call: TRBJ2-7; v_call: TRBV20-1; cdr3_aa: CSARDPSGRAYEQYF; cdr3_nt: TGCAGTGCTAGAGACCCAAGCGGGAGGGCCTACGAGCAGTACTTC
d_call: TRBD2; clone_size: .; j_call: TRBJ2-3; v_call: TRBV3-1; cdr3_aa: CASSLRNSGRRDTQYF; cdr3_nt: TGTGCCAGCAGCCTTCGGAATAGCGGGAGAAGAGATACGCAGTATTTT
d_call: .; clone_size: .; j_call: TRBJ2-1; v_call: TRBV24-1; cdr3_aa: CATSDRQMGLSYNEQFF; cdr3_nt: TGTGCCACCAGTGACCGCCAGATGGGACTCTCCTACAATGAGCAGTTCTTC
d_call: .; clone_size: many; j_call: TRBJ1-2; v_call: TRBV3-1; cdr3_aa: CASSQVGNGYGYTF; cdr3_nt: TGTGCCAGCAGCCAAGTTGGGAATGGCTATGGCTACACCTTC
d_call: .; clone_size: many; j_call: TRBJ1-5; v_call: TRBV6-1; cdr3_aa: CASSVAENQPQHF; cdr3_nt: TGTGCCAGCAGTGTAGCAGAGAATCAGCCCCAGCATTTT
d_call: TRBD1; clone_size: .; j_call: TRBJ1-5; v_call: TRBV6-2/TRBV6-3; cdr3_aa: CASSYPSGGDSQPQHF; cdr3_nt: TGTGCCAGCAGTTACCCATCAGGGGGCGACAGTCAGCCCCAGCATTTT